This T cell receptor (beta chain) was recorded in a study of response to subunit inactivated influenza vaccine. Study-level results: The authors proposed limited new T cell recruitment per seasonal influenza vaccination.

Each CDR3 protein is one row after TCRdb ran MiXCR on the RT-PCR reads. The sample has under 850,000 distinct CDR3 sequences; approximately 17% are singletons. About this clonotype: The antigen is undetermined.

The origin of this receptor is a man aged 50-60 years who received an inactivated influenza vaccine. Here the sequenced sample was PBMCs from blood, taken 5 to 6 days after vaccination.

This CDR3 reads CASRTYGTSAGELFF. The CDR3 region has the DNA TGTGCCAGCAGAACTTATGGTACCTCGGCCGGGGAGCTGTTTTTT. The V and J genes are TRBV6-1 and TRBJ2-2; D not resolved. The CDR3 extends over 15 amino acids. CDR1 is MNHNS and CDR2 is SASEGT in the germline V gene. Trimming left V 6 bases short and J 6 bases short, with 17 bases between.